The rows below give T cell receptor beta chains drawn from one sample of a study of blood T cell repertoires in COVID-19. The repertoire was sequenced with immunoSEQ multiplex PCR; TCRdb's copy has only in-frame clones and lacks some. The data contain around 140,000 clones, over 80% of them singletons. Sequencing used PBMCs or T cells enriched from blood (not recorded which). The receptors come from a man in his 60s who had recovered from COVID-19. Each CDR3 is given with its conserved first and last residue. Fields, in order: V gene, J gene, CDR3 protein.

v_gene: TRBV2
j_gene: TRBJ2-1
CDR3aa: CASSEESGDNEQFF

v_gene: TRBV4-2
j_gene: TRBJ2-3
CDR3aa: CASSQPGTRDTQYF

v_gene: TRBV2
j_gene: TRBJ2-2
CDR3aa: CASSGRSGPGELFF

v_gene: TRBV15
j_gene: TRBJ2-5
CDR3aa: CATSKDFQETQYF

v_gene: TRBV10-3
j_gene: TRBJ1-6
CDR3aa: CAITTGISSPLHF

v_gene: TRBV2
j_gene: TRBJ1-1
CDR3aa: CASRATGVATEAFF

v_gene: TRBV19
j_gene: TRBJ2-7
CDR3aa: CASSLKGLADHRRNEQYF

v_gene: TRBV7-8
j_gene: TRBJ1-1
CDR3aa: CASSRAQGNTEAFF

v_gene: TRBV28
j_gene: TRBJ1-1
CDR3aa: CASSLAQVEAFF

v_gene: TRBV6-5
j_gene: TRBJ1-2
CDR3aa: CASSYDWTASNYGYTF

v_gene: TRBV28
j_gene: TRBJ1-5
CDR3aa: CASRVSGGREPQHF

v_gene: TRBV21-1
j_gene: TRBJ2-2
CDR3aa: CASSKGASGPNGYTGELFF

v_gene: TRBV7-3
j_gene: TRBJ1-1
CDR3aa: CASSSRQGAEAFF

v_gene: TRBV7-8
j_gene: TRBJ2-3
CDR3aa: CASASGREDTQYF

v_gene: TRBV1
j_gene: TRBJ2-7
CDR3aa: CTSSQDLHEQYF

v_gene: TRBV3-1/TRBV3-2
j_gene: TRBJ2-7
CDR3aa: CASSPRQGYEQYF

v_gene: TRBV28
j_gene: TRBJ1-1
CDR3aa: CASSDATGSFTEAFF

v_gene: TRBV3-1/TRBV3-2
j_gene: TRBJ1-6
CDR3aa: CASSQYLSGTSPLHF

v_gene: TRBV5-5
j_gene: TRBJ2-7
CDR3aa: CASSDPRGKRVYEQYF

v_gene: TRBV2
j_gene: TRBJ2-2
CDR3aa: CASSLQVNTGELFF

v_gene: TRBV24-1
j_gene: TRBJ1-3
CDR3aa: CATSDWGDRRSGNTIYF

v_gene: TRBV28
j_gene: TRBJ1-1
CDR3aa: CASSSLQGARTEAFF

v_gene: TRBV27
j_gene: TRBJ2-3
CDR3aa: CASTKSSEARTQYF

v_gene: TRBV27
j_gene: TRBJ1-2
CDR3aa: CASSQGQGITYGYTF

v_gene: TRBV3-1/TRBV3-2
j_gene: TRBJ2-3
CDR3aa: CASSPTSGSRDTQYF

v_gene: TRBV3-1/TRBV3-2
j_gene: TRBJ2-1
CDR3aa: CASSPRTSGRNEQFF

v_gene: TRBV6-5
j_gene: TRBJ1-5
CDR3aa: CASSGDSNQPQHF

v_gene: TRBV6-5
j_gene: TRBJ1-2
CDR3aa: CASSYSTGVDYTF

v_gene: TRBV18
j_gene: TRBJ2-7
CDR3aa: CASSAGAGQYEQYF

v_gene: TRBV28
j_gene: TRBJ1-1
CDR3aa: CACTTGVGGAMNTEAFF

v_gene: TRBV7-3
j_gene: TRBJ1-2
CDR3aa: CASSLGQGKDGYTF

v_gene: TRBV2
j_gene: TRBJ1-2
CDR3aa: CASSEVGPTGSYTF

v_gene: TRBV28
j_gene: TRBJ1-6
CDR3aa: CASSLNRGNSPLHF

v_gene: TRBV7-4
j_gene: TRBJ2-7
CDR3aa: CASSSTGVGDIYEQYF

v_gene: TRBV3-1/TRBV3-2
j_gene: TRBJ2-7
CDR3aa: CASSPPSGPYEQYF

v_gene: TRBV6-5
j_gene: TRBJ1-1
CDR3aa: CASRRTGTEAFF

v_gene: TRBV4-1
j_gene: TRBJ1-1
CDR3aa: CASSQMTPGAGGRNTEAFF

v_gene: TRBV7-2
j_gene: TRBJ2-7
CDR3aa: CASSLVGGTRLAGEWEQYF

v_gene: TRBV10-3
j_gene: TRBJ1-4
CDR3aa: CAISEGGKLFF

v_gene: TRBV19
j_gene: TRBJ2-1
CDR3aa: CASSTAGAGGRREQFF

v_gene: TRBV7-9
j_gene: TRBJ2-7
CDR3aa: CASSLAQGGEQYF

v_gene: TRBV18
j_gene: TRBJ2-7
CDR3aa: CASSLPVDRGSHEQYF

v_gene: TRBV2
j_gene: TRBJ2-1
CDR3aa: CASSAQGWEQFF

v_gene: TRBV12-3/TRBV12-4
j_gene: TRBJ1-2
CDR3aa: CASSLGRVDGYTF

v_gene: TRBV5-6
j_gene: TRBJ2-1
CDR3aa: CASSLEGTMVEQFF

v_gene: TRBV18
j_gene: TRBJ2-3
CDR3aa: CASSPDRLAGGRF

v_gene: TRBV5-1
j_gene: TRBJ1-1
CDR3aa: CASSLAGTQNTEAFF

v_gene: TRBV19
j_gene: TRBJ1-3
CDR3aa: CASSTATEKHSGNTIYF

v_gene: TRBV14
j_gene: TRBJ2-3
CDR3aa: CASSQVTSSDTQYF

v_gene: TRBV2
j_gene: TRBJ1-1
CDR3aa: CASRGLWQRNTEAFF

v_gene: TRBV7-8
j_gene: TRBJ2-3
CDR3aa: CASSSQDTQYF

v_gene: TRBV7-9
j_gene: TRBJ2-5
CDR3aa: CASSSPTGDVETQYF

v_gene: TRBV30
j_gene: TRBJ1-5
CDR3aa: CAWSVAGPSNQPQHF

v_gene: TRBV10-3
j_gene: TRBJ2-3
CDR3aa: CAIRGPLSTDTQYF

v_gene: TRBV2
j_gene: TRBJ1-6
CDR3aa: CASTGQTYNSPLHF

v_gene: TRBV4-2
j_gene: TRBJ2-2
CDR3aa: CASSQTSGNTGELFF

v_gene: TRBV18
j_gene: TRBJ1-1
CDR3aa: CASSPLQGTEAFF